A single sample is the source of the 32 T cell receptor beta chains below, sequenced in a study of blood T cells in healthy people across ages (dated by TCRdb to between 2014 and 2017). The protocol used for the library was 5' RACE. Sequencing was carried out with an Illumina HiSeq 2500. A second PCR of about 7 to 12 cycles was performed with a sample-barcoded 5' primer and a J-beta primer mix. Starting from the raw public reads, TCRdb applied fastp trimming at Q25, assembled clones with MiXCR and retained in-frame beta chains. Entries are consolidated by CDR3 protein sequence, retaining the most common genes and DNA. In all, the sample holds about 780,000 distinct CDR3 sequences, and about a quarter of those were seen once. 3% of the sample rests with the top ten. This sample also appeared in a second study, on T cells of mothers and their children.

The sample taken for sequencing was blood. Source of these receptors: a boy aged 5 to 17 in good health.

This chain links TRBV18 with TRBJ2-5; no clear D gene. The J call may be faulty, since TRBJ2-7 better matches the DNA end. This CDR3 contains 15 residues. CDR1 KGHSH and CDR2 LQKENI come from the germline V gene. The CDR3, as DNA: TGTGCCAGCTCACGGACCCGAGGACCGACCTACGAGCAGTACTTC. It yields the protein CASSRTRGPTYEQYF.

Comment on this clonotype: It may be a read error: a sequence one base away is much more abundant. V usage is TRBV2 and J usage is TRBJ2-3; D assignment may be TRBD1 or TRBD2 (5 bases each). This CDR3 comprises 14 residues. The germline gives CDR1 SNHLY, CDR2 FYNNEI. CDR3 residues: CTSTFGGNADTQYF. CDR3 DNA sequence: TGTACCAGCACATTTGGGGGTAACGCAGATACGCAGTATTTT.

This clonotype was observed a few times. V is TRBV6-2 or TRBV6-3 and J is TRBJ1-5, with D tentatively TRBD1 (6 bases). The CDR3 is made up of 16 amino acids. The germline CDR1 and CDR2 sequences are MNHEY and SVGEGT. The V end was cut by 6 bases, the J end by 2 bases, with 17 bases between. The DNA of the CDR3 is TGTGCCAGCAGAAACAGGGAGACCTGGGGCAATCAGCCCCAGCATTTT. It is translated as CASRNRETWGNQPQHF.

The sample holds a few counts of this clonotype. The V gene is TRBV20-1, the J gene TRBJ2-5; D unclear. Germline CDR1 reads DFQATT; CDR2 reads SNEGSKA (reference sequence). Trimming took off 4 bases at V and 1 base at J, with 4 bases between the two ends. The CDR3 runs to 11 residues. The DNA for the CDR3 is TGCAGTGCTAAACCCCAAGAGACCCAGTACTTC. This translates into CSAKPQETQYF.

This clonotype was seen repeatedly, ten times or more. The V gene is TRBV7-2, the J gene TRBJ2-7, with 8 nucleotides matching TRBD2. Per germline, CDR1 SGHTA and CDR2 FQGNSA. The trim removed 4 bases at V and 3 bases at J, leaving 5 bases unmatched. The CDR3 extends over 14 amino acids. The CDR3 bases are TGTGCCAGCAGCTCATATCTAGCGGGCTACGAGCAGTACTTC. Translated: CASSSYLAGYEQYF.

This chain uses TRBV5-1 with TRBJ2-7; D remains unclear. Germline CDR1 and CDR2: SGHRS and YFSETQ. V dropped 3 bases and J dropped 5 bases, with 9 bases sitting between them. There are 12 residues in the CDR3. The CDR3 loop reads CASSSLLDEQYF. The CDR3 DNA sequence: TGCGCCAGCAGCTCCCTGCTAGACGAGCAGTACTTC.

This clonotype has more than one count but fewer than ten. The chain recombines TRBV3-1 with TRBJ1-5; 7 bases fit TRBD1. The CDR3 spans 15 residues. CDR1 LGHDT and CDR2 YNNKEL come from the germline V gene (reference sequence). With V trimmed by 1 base and J by 3 bases, 3 bases remained unmatched. The CDR3 coding sequence is TGTGCCAGCAGCCAAGTCAGGGGGAACAATCAGCCCCAGCATTTT. This encodes CASSQVRGNNQPQHF.

A few counts support this clonotype. This chain uses TRBV11-2 with TRBJ2-1, with TRBD1 matching over 12 bases. This CDR3 comprises 18 residues. V lost 7 bases, J lost 5 bases, and 15 bases stayed unmatched. CDR1 and CDR2 from the germline V gene are SGHAT and FQNNGV. CDR3 loop: CASITGTGGRGSDNEQFF. The CDR3 nucleotides are TGTGCCAGCATCACCGGGACAGGGGGCAGGGGTAGCGACAATGAGCAGTTCTTC.

This clonotype was counted a few times. The V gene is TRBV20-1, the J gene TRBJ2-3; D gene unclear. Germline lookup yields CDR1 DFQATT and CDR2 SNEGSKA (reference sequence). Trimming removed 4 bases from V and 6 bases from J, with 11 bases in between. The CDR3 covers 12 residues. CDR3 bases: TGCAGTGCTATCGTATCGGCCGATACGCAGTATTTT. This gives the protein CSAIVSADTQYF.

V gene TRBV5-4 combines with J gene TRBJ2-2; the D is unclear. The CDR3 spans 15 residues. Germline CDR1 reads SGHNT; CDR2 reads YYREEE (reference sequence). V lost 3 bases and J lost 5, with 14 bases in between. The CDR3 bases are TGTGCCAGCAGCTCCCCCCAGAGCAGGACCGGGGAGCTGTTTTTT. Amino acid sequence: CASSSPQSRTGELFF.

This clonotype was counted only a few times. The rearrangement uses TRBV9 and TRBJ2-5, with 11 bases that match TRBD1. The J call may be faulty, since TRBJ2-1 better matches the DNA end. Germline V gene lookup returns CDR1 SGDLS and CDR2 YYNGEE. This CDR3 spans 14 amino acids. CDR3 sequence: CASSGTGGRNEQFF. The CDR3 DNA reads TGTGCCAGCAGCGGGACAGGGGGCCGGAATGAGCAGTTCTTC.

The J gene is TRBJ2-2, the V gene TRBV5-1; perhaps TRBD2 as D (5 bases). Trimming pared 0 bases from V and 4 bases from J, leaving 13 bases between. The germline gives CDR1 SGHRS, CDR2 YFSETQ. The CDR3 covers 16 residues. The CDR3 here is CASSLAPLGGTGELFF. In nucleotides, the CDR3 is TGCGCCAGCAGCTTGGCGCCCCTCGGAGGCACCGGGGAGCTGTTTTTT.

This clonotype has more than one count but fewer than ten. The V call is TRBV20-1, the J call TRBJ1-4, with TRBD1 identical over 8 bases. J was trimmed by 7 bases and V by 6 bases; bases with no gene match: 10. The CDR3 length is 14 residues. Germline V lookup: CDR1 DFQATT, CDR2 SNEGSKA (reference sequence). This CDR3 reads CSAPRTGLVEKLFF. CDR3 DNA: TGCAGTGCCCCTAGGACAGGGTTGGTTGAAAAACTGTTTTTT.

The chain links TRBV7-2 to TRBJ1-2; no reliable D call. V gave up 3 bases and J gave up 6 bases, with 8 bases separating them. The CDR3 totals 12 residues. Germline V CDR1 and CDR2: SGHTA, FQGNSA. The CDR3 protein is CASSLYSDGYTF. Written as DNA, the CDR3 is TGTGCCAGCAGCTTGTACAGCGATGGCTACACCTTC.

This clonotype was detected many times. V and J are TRBV12-3 or TRBV12-4 and TRBJ1-1, with 11 bases matching TRBD1. This CDR3 has 16 amino acids. Unmatched junction bases numbered 5, after V lost 5 bases and J lost 0 bases. In DNA form, the CDR3 reads TGTGCCAGCAGTCGTCGGGACAGGGGGATGAACACTGAAGCTTTCTTT. Residues: CASSRRDRGMNTEAFF.

The chain couples TRBV9 to TRBJ2-3, with D possibly being TRBD1 or TRBD2 (5 bases each). The CDR3 extends over 15 amino acids. Trimming removed 1 base from V and 1 base from J, with 10 bases in between. Germline V lookup: CDR1 SGDLS, CDR2 YYNGEE. In DNA form, the CDR3 reads TGTGCCAGCAGCGTATCGGGACCACGCACAGATACGCAGTATTTT. Its translation: CASSVSGPRTDTQYF.

J is TRBJ1-5 and V is TRBV7-9, with D maybe TRBD1 (5 bases). This CDR3 spans 16 amino acids. V was pared by 4 bases and J by 4 bases, with 17 bases between. The germline V gene has CDR1 SEHNR and CDR2 FQNEAQ (reference sequence). CDR3 in DNA: TGTGCCAGCAGCTCTCAGGGAGCCTTAGAGAATCAGCCCCAGCATTTT. Protein product: CASSSQGALENQPQHF.

V is TRBV29-1 and J is TRBJ2-1, with D unclear. The CDR3 sequence is 17 residues long. CDR1 and CDR2 (germline): SQVTM, ANQGSEA. V gave up 3 bases and J gave up 0 bases, with 18 bases separating them. In nucleotides, the CDR3 is TGCAGCGTTGACCGCGGACGCCCAAGGAGCTCCTACAATGAGCAGTTCTTC. This encodes CSVDRGRPRSSYNEQFF.

Only a few counts were recorded for this clonotype. The gene calls are TRBV7-9 and TRBJ2-5; D is perhaps TRBD2 (7 bases). The end of the DNA fits TRBJ2-7 better, so the J call may be wrong. Germline V gives CDR1 SEHNR, CDR2 FQNEAQ (reference sequence). This CDR3 has 13 residues. CDR3 region: CASSRGAPYEQYF. CDR3 DNA: TGTGCCAGCAGCCGGGGGGCCCCCTACGAGCAGTACTTC.

This clonotype was recorded at least ten times. The gene calls are TRBV5-1 and TRBJ2-4; possibly TRBD2 for D (7 bases). The CDR3 has 14 amino acids. The V gene's germline CDR1 is SGHRS and CDR2 YFSETQ. V lost 3 bases to trimming and J lost 2 bases, with 9 bases between them. CDR3 DNA: TGCGCCAGCAGCTCGGGGGGCCCCAAAAACATTCAGTACTTC. Residues: CASSSGGPKNIQYF.

This clonotype was recorded a few times. The chain combines TRBV7-2 with TRBJ2-1; TRBD2 is a possible D gene (5 bases). The J call may not be correct, given that the DNA end is closer to TRBJ2-5. This CDR3 has 13 residues. CDR1 and CDR2 from the germline V gene are SGHTA and FQGNSA. For the CDR3, the DNA is TGTGCCAGCAGCTCCAGGACTGTCCAGACCCAGTACTTC. This gives the protein CASSSRTVQTQYF.

This clonotype was found a few times. V usage is TRBV14 and J usage is TRBJ2-7, with 9 bases matching TRBD2. Trimming took 1 base from V and 6 from J; bases not matched to a gene: 4. Germline V lookup: CDR1 SGHDN, CDR2 FVKESK. The CDR3 consists of 14 residues. This chain's CDR3 is CASSQGISGGEQYF. CDR3 DNA: TGTGCCAGCAGCCAAGGTATTAGCGGGGGCGAGCAGTACTTC.

V is TRBV12-5 and J is TRBJ2-5, with TRBD1 matching 9 bases. Judging by the DNA end, TRBJ2-7 fits better; the J call may be wrong. This CDR3 contains 17 residues. Germline CDR1 reads LGHNT; CDR2 reads FRNRAP. CDR3 sequence (DNA): TGTGCTAGTGGTTTTTGGTTAGGGGGACAGGGATCATACGAGCAGTACTTC. Translation: CASGFWLGGQGSYEQYF.

This clonotype was seen a handful of times. This sequence joins TRBV4-2 and TRBJ1-4; D perhaps matches TRBD1 (5 bases). Germline loops: CDR1 LGHNA, CDR2 YNFKEQ. The CDR3 contains 15 residues. V lost 1 base to trimming and J lost 5 bases, with 11 bases between them. CDR3 in amino acids: CASSQVGGENEKLFF. CDR3 sequence (DNA): TGTGCCAGCAGCCAAGTTGGGGGGGAGAATGAAAAACTGTTTTTT.

The chain employs TRBV7-9 and TRBJ1-2, with D possibly being TRBD1 (6 bases). CDR1 and CDR2 from the germline V gene are SEHNR and FQNEAQ (reference sequence). V was shortened by 0 bases and J by 8 bases, with 13 bases between the two germline ends. The CDR3 contains 14 residues. The CDR3 region is CASSLAYRVEGYTF. CDR3 DNA: TGTGCCAGCAGCTTAGCGTACAGGGTTGAAGGCTACACCTTC.

This chain connects TRBV12-3 or TRBV12-4 to TRBJ1-2; tentatively, D is TRBD1 (6 bases). The germline V and J ends were trimmed by 5 bases and 4 bases, with 11 bases remaining between them. The CDR3 has 13 amino acids. The CDR3, as DNA: TGTGCCAGCAGTCTGGGGGCGGGCTATGGCTACACCTTC. Translation: CASSLGAGYGYTF.

This chain connects TRBV14 to TRBJ2-7; D might be TRBD2 (7 bases). Germline V gene data show CDR1 as SGHDN and CDR2 as FVKESK. The CDR3 sequence is 13 residues long. Trimming took 10 bases from V and 0 from J, leaving 13 bases between them. CDR3 amino acids: CATGGPNSYEQYF. Here the CDR3 DNA reads TGTGCCACCGGGGGGCCGAACTCCTACGAGCAGTACTTC. The full variable domain, its missing parts supplied by reference TRBV14 and TRBJ2-7, is EAGVTQFPSHSVIEKGQTVTLRCDPISGHDNLYWYRRVMGKEIKFLLHFVKESKQDESGMPNNRFLAERTGGTYSTLKVQPAELEDSGVYFCATGGPNSYEQYFGPGTRLTVT.

The chain combines TRBV5-1 with TRBJ2-2; 7 nucleotides match TRBD2. The trim removed 4 bases at V and 0 bases at J, leaving 6 bases unmatched. Germline values: CDR1 SGHRS, CDR2 YFSETQ. The CDR3 consists of 16 residues. The CDR3 reads CASSGTGRANTGELFF. The CDR3 DNA reads TGCGCCAGCAGCGGGACGGGGAGGGCGAACACCGGGGAGCTGTTTTTT.

This clonotype was observed a few times. This chain uses TRBV10-3 with TRBJ1-3; D ambiguous. V lost 7 bases, J lost 2 bases, and 9 bases lay in between. The germline CDR1 and CDR2 sequences are ENHRY and SYGVKD. The CDR3 is 13 residues long. CDR3 loop: CAITSSTGNTIYF. In DNA, the CDR3 is TGTGCCATCACGTCCTCCACTGGAAACACCATATATTTT.

This clonotype was counted a few times. The V and J genes are TRBV5-1 and TRBJ2-7; D may be TRBD2 (6 bases). Germline CDR1 is SGHRS and CDR2 is YFSETQ. V lost 5 bases and J lost 2, with 23 bases in between. The CDR3 runs 17 residues. The CDR3 DNA reads as TGCGCCAGCAGGCTCGATGGTAGCGGTTCAATTCCCTACGAGCAGTACTTC. This encodes CASRLDGSGSIPYEQYF.

The genes are TRBV18 and TRBJ2-2; D is unclear. CDR1 is KGHSH, CDR2 LQKENI, per germline. The CDR3 runs 12 residues. V lost 3 bases and J lost 6, with 5 bases in between. CDR3 protein: CASSPEAGELFF. CDR3 nucleotides: TGTGCCAGCTCACCGGAAGCCGGGGAGCTGTTTTTT. Based on the CDR3 plus reference TRBV18 and TRBJ2-2, the full variable domain is NAGVMQNPRHLVRRRGQEARLRCSPMKGHSHVYWYRQLPEEGLKFMVYLQKENIIDESGMPKERFSAEFPKEGPSILRIQQVVRGDSAAYFCASSPEAGELFFGEGSRLTVL.

Comment on this clonotype: At one boundary the junction diverges from the germline segment, which might be a read error. This sequence joins TRBV3-1 and TRBJ2-5; unclear D gene. Matching the DNA end better, TRBJ2-1 makes the J call doubtful. CDR3 length: 16 amino acids. Germline assignment: CDR1 LGHDT and CDR2 YNNKEL (reference sequence). The DNA for the CDR3 is TGTGCCAGCAGCCAAGATCGGATAGTCGGCGACAATGGGCAGTTCTTC. Residues: CASSQDRIVGDNGQFF.